The next 15 T cell receptor beta chains were all read from a single sample in a study of blood T cell repertoires in COVID-19. Sequenced by immunoSEQ multiplex PCR; TCRdb stores in-frame clones only, minus some. The table has 160,000 or so clones, roughly 84% seen once; the top ten hold 15% to 20%. Sequences were obtained from PBMCs or T cells enriched from blood (not recorded which). Receptors originate from a man in his sixties who had recovered from COVID-19.

This clone has just one count. V gene TRBV5-4 combines with J gene TRBJ2-2; D is unclear. From germline, CDR1 is SGHNT and CDR2 YYREEE (reference sequence). V dropped 5 bases and J dropped 6 bases, with 5 bases sitting between them. The CDR3 runs to 11 residues. CDR3 protein: CASRQSGELFF. The CDR3 nucleotides read TGTGCCAGCAGGCAGTCCGGGGAGCTGTTTTTT. Supplemented by reference TRBV5-4 and TRBJ2-2, the full variable domain reads ETGVTQSPTHLIKTRGQQVTLRCSSQSGHNTVSWYQQALGQGPQFIFQYYREEENGRGNFPPRFSGLQFPNYSSELNVNALELDDSALYLCASRQSGELFFGEGSRLTVL.

This chain uses TRBV28 with TRBJ1-2, with 7 bases aligning to TRBD1. The CDR3 covers 15 residues. Trimming cost V 6 bases and J 0 bases; bases outside gene matches: 7. CDR1 is MDHEN, CDR2 SYDVKM, per germline. DNA of the CDR3: TGTGCCAGCAGCTATACGACAGGGACTAACTATGGCTACACCTTC. Encoded protein: CASSYTTGTNYGYTF.

The chain uses TRBV19 and TRBJ1-1; D ambiguous. Germline CDR1 LNHDA, CDR2 SQIVND (reference sequence). CDR3 size: 13 residues. The germline V and J ends were trimmed by 8 bases and 2 bases, with 12 bases remaining between them. DNA for the CDR3: TGTGCCAGTGTCGGACTGGGCAACACTGAAGCTTTCTTT. Translating gives CASVGLGNTEAFF.

As for this clone: The germline gene is not matched at one end of the junction; a read error may be the cause. The chain joins TRBV19 to TRBJ2-3; the match to TRBD2 covers 11 bases. The CDR3 runs 15 residues. From germline, CDR1 is LNHDA and CDR2 SQIVND (reference sequence). CDR3 nucleotide sequence: TGTGCCATTAGTACTAGCGGGAGTTTTGGAGATACGCAGTATTTT. Amino acid sequence: CAISTSGSFGDTQYF.

This rearrangement joins TRBV7-9 to TRBJ1-2; 7 nucleotides agree with TRBD1. V lost 2 bases to trimming and J lost 4 bases; unmatched junction nucleotides: 10. The CDR3 consists of 16 residues. The germline V gene encodes CDR1 SEHNR and CDR2 FQNEAQ (reference sequence). CDR3 in DNA: TGTGCCAGCAGCTTATTAACCCCGGGACAGAGCTATGGCTACACCTTC. Amino acids: CASSLLTPGQSYGYTF.

The genes are TRBV7-9 and TRBJ2-3; a possible D gene is TRBD1 (6 bases). From germline, CDR1 is SEHNR and CDR2 FQNEAQ (reference sequence). Deletions cut 6 bases from V and 1 base from J, with 17 bases between. The CDR3 is 16 residues long. The CDR3 DNA is TGTGCCAGCAGTTCTCATCGGGACACCCGCACAGATACGCAGTATTTT. Amino acids: CASSSHRDTRTDTQYF. Together with reference TRBV7-9 and TRBJ2-3, the CDR3 gives the full variable domain: DTGVSQNPRHKITKRGQNVTFRCDPISEHNRLYWYRQTLGQGPEFLTYFQNEAQLEKSRLLSDRFSAERPKGSFSTLEIQRTEQGDSAMYLCASSSHRDTRTDTQYFGPGTRLTVL.

The chain is built from TRBV5-3 and TRBJ2-7, with 11 positions matching TRBD1. TRBV5-3 is noted as an ORF with a role that remains uncertain. The length of the CDR3 is 16 residues. V lost 0 bases and J lost 5; bases outside the gene matches: 7. In nucleotides, the CDR3 is TGTGCCAGAAGCTTGGGCCTTCCGGGACAGGGGGACGAGCAGTACTTC. Translating it yields CARSLGLPGQGDEQYF.

The chain couples TRBV4-1 to TRBJ2-3, with TRBD2 as a possible D gene (6 bases). Trimming removed 1 base at V and 2 bases at J, with 7 bases between. The germline CDR1 and CDR2 sequences are MGHRA and YSYEKL. This CDR3 has 14 residues. CDR3: CASSQGTNTDTQYF. The CDR3 nucleotides read TGCGCCAGCAGCCAAGGGACTAACACAGATACGCAGTATTTT.

This clone was observed a few times. The gene calls are TRBV12-3 or TRBV12-4 and TRBJ1-1; no reliable D call. V was pared by 7 bases and J by 5 bases, with 14 bases between. The CDR3 runs 13 residues. The CDR3 spells CASTKAERTEAFF. In DNA, the CDR3 is TGTGCCAGCACCAAGGCCGAGAGGACTGAAGCTTTCTTT.

The V and J genes are TRBV2 and TRBJ1-6; 9 nucleotides align to TRBD1. The J segment lost 7 bases and the V segment lost 2 bases, leaving 6 bases of the junction unmatched. The CDR3 has 16 amino acids. CDR1 and CDR2 from the germline V gene are SNHLY and FYNNEI. The CDR3, as DNA: TGTGCCAGCAGTGAATTTGAGGGACAGGGAAATTCACCCCTCCACTTT. As protein: CASSEFEGQGNSPLHF.

The chain has TRBV28 and TRBJ1-2, with unresolved D. The ends were cut back, 4 bases at V and 7 bases at J, with 7 bases in the middle. CDR1 and CDR2 (germline): MDHEN, SYDVKM. CDR3 length equals 11 residues. Here the CDR3 reads CASSSPIGYTF. In DNA, the CDR3 is TGTGCCAGCAGTTCCCCCATTGGCTACACCTTC.

V and J are TRBV9 and TRBJ2-5; possibly TRBD1 for D (5 bases). There are 15 residues in the CDR3. Germline V gene sequence: CDR1 SGDLS, CDR2 YYNGEE. V was trimmed by 4 bases and J by 2 bases, leaving 15 bases between them. The CDR3 protein is CASSLAGNPQETQYF. Here the CDR3 DNA reads TGTGCCAGCAGCTTGGCAGGGAACCCTCAAGAGACCCAGTACTTC.

A single count supports this clone. The chain employs TRBV3-1 (or the pseudogene TRBV3-2) and TRBJ2-5; 12 bases agree with TRBD2. The ends lost 5 bases at V and 2 bases at J; junction bases unmatched: 6. The germline V gene encodes CDR1 LGHDT and CDR2 YNNKEL (reference sequence). The CDR3 has 16 residues. The CDR3 reads CASSSWLAGGQETQYF. The DNA for the CDR3 is TGTGCCAGCAGCTCTTGGCTAGCGGGAGGGCAAGAGACCCAGTACTTC.

This chain links TRBV11-2 with TRBJ1-1; 7 bases line up with TRBD1. CDR3 length: 13 amino acids. CDR1 and CDR2 from the germline V gene are SGHAT and FQNNGV. V gave up 5 bases and J gave up 2 bases; unmatched junction bases: 2. CDR3 protein: CASSGTVNTEAFF. CDR3 nucleotide sequence: TGTGCCAGCAGCGGGACAGTAAACACTGAAGCTTTCTTT.

J is TRBJ2-7 and V is TRBV7-9, with D tentatively TRBD2 (6 bases). Germline loops: CDR1 SEHNR, CDR2 FQNEAQ (reference sequence). Trimming stripped 6 bases from V and 3 bases from J, with 12 bases between. This CDR3 comprises 13 residues. In nucleotides, the CDR3 is TGTGCCAGCAGGTCTGGCGGGGACTACGAGCAGTACTTC. Protein: CASRSGGDYEQYF.